This T cell receptor (beta chain) stems from a study of metastatic and nonmetastatic thyroid tumors. Across the whole study: Where malignant and benign thyroid patients were concerned, repertoires were compared across blood and tumor or nodule tissue. Study-wide points: Benign nodules were reported to have significantly lower TCR beta diversity than malignant thyroid tumors, in blood and tumor.

Patients had received no treatment of any kind before thyroid surgery. Germline CDR1 and CDR2: MNHEY and SVGEGT. The CDR3 extends over 14 amino acids. Trimming pared 9 bases from V and 4 bases from J, leaving 18 bases between. Per the original data handling: Building a distant-metastasis classifier for papillary thyroid cancer drew on CDR3 differences across clinicopathological groups. TCRdb re-called clones from the PCR reads using MiXCR. The authors' filters were not applied to this entry. The data contain approximately 28,000 clones, about 16% of them seen just once; the ten biggest clones take up approximately 14%. The sample holds many counts of this clone. What it binds is not known.

The sequenced sample was blood. The genes are TRBV6-2 or TRBV6-3 and TRBJ2-5; TRBD1 might be the D (8 bases). This receptor was identified in a male donor with papillary thyroid cancer or a benign thyroid nodule (not recorded which). Some clones in this sample may be carry-over from other donors' samples. CDR3 DNA sequence: TGTGCCAGGGTAAACAGGGGGGGGGGAGAGACCCAGTACTTC. Amino acids: CARVNRGGGETQYF.